The rows below give T cell receptor beta chains drawn from one sample of a study of T cells expressing NK-cell markers. TCRdb derives one entry per CDR3 protein from the 5' RACE reads, leaving out DNA. Across some 150,000 distinct CDR3 sequences, the top ten clones capture about 12% of the sample. Sequenced: blood T cells: a sorted CD56 or NKG2C T cell subset, CD4+ or CD8+ T cells, or bulk PBMC T cells (not recorded which). These receptors all come from a man between 18 and 29 years old in good health. CDR3s include the opening cysteine and the closing phenylalanine or tryptophan.

j_call	v_call	cdr3_length	cdr3_aa
TRBJ2-3	TRBV7-8	14	CASRSDKRTDTQYF
TRBJ2-1	TRBV10-3	15	CAISEPSGTGDEQFF
TRBJ2-1	TRBV20-1	13	CSARGLAGSEQFF
TRBJ1-1	TRBV5-6	15	CASSDSERSDTEAFF
TRBJ2-7	TRBV6-1	16	CASSKIYRDGAYEQYF
TRBJ1-3	TRBV24-1	14	CATSDPGQGNTIYF
TRBJ2-1	TRBV5-1	15	CASSPEGPPYNEQFF
TRBJ2-2	TRBV27	16	CASSPDRGRLAGELFF
TRBJ2-2	TRBV10-3	16	CAISSLRGENTGELFF
TRBJ2-4	TRBV5-6	18	CASSLTGDAGGPGDIQYF
TRBJ2-7	TRBV14	13	CASSQGLTTEQYF
TRBJ2-3	TRBV6-1	14	CASSEVFDTDTQYF
TRBJ2-1	TRBV29-1	17	CSSGVASGSNPYNEQFF
TRBJ2-1	TRBV7-9	14	CASSSRERGDEQFF
TRBJ2-3	TRBV7-9	16	CASSKNLAESTDTQYF
TRBJ1-1	TRBV11-2	13	CASSLTPGTEAFF
TRBJ2-2	TRBV12-3/TRBV12-4	15	CASSLGLALTGELFF
TRBJ1-4	TRBV5-1	16	CASTNWGRGSGEKLFF
TRBJ2-1	TRBV29-1	13	CSETSGDTNEQFF
TRBJ2-1	TRBV6-1	14	CASSMGGPTTEQFF
TRBJ2-1	TRBV9	16	CASSVTGTSVYNEQFF
TRBJ2-3	TRBV6-5	15	CASSYSALAVDTQYF
TRBJ2-3	TRBV12-3/TRBV12-4	19	CASSTIIAGGPSFADTQYF